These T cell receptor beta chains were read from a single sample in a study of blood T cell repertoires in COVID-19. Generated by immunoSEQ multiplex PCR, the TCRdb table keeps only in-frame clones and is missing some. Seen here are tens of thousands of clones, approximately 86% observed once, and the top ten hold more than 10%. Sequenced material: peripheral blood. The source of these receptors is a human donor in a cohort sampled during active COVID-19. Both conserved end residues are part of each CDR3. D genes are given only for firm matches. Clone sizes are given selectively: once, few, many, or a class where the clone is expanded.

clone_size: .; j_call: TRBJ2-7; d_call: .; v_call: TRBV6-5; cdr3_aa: CASKHSMAGAEQYF; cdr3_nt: TGTGCCAGCAAACACTCGATGGCAGGGGCCGAGCAGTACTTC
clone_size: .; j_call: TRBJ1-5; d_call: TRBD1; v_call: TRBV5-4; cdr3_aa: CATEQGARGNQPQHF; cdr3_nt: TGTGCCACGGAACAGGGGGCAAGGGGCAATCAGCCCCAGCATTTT
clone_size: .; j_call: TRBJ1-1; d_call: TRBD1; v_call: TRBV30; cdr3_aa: CAWNRGPEAFF; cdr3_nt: TGTGCCTGGAACAGGGGCCCTGAAGCTTTCTTT
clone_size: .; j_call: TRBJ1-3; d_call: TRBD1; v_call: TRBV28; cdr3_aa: CATRSEGAAGNTIYF; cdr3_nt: TGTGCCACCCGGAGCGAGGGGGCCGCTGGAAACACCATATATTTT
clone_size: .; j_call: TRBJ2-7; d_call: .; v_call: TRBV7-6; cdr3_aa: CASSLAGAEQYF; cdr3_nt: TGTGCCAGCAGCTTAGCGGGGGCCGAGCAGTACTTC
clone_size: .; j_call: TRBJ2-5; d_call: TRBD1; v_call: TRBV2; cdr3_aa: CASIQGQVGATQYF; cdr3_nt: TGTGCCAGCATTCAAGGACAGGTCGGCGCGACCCAGTACTTC
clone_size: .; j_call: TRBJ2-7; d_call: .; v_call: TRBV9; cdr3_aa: CASSVKEGPYEQYF; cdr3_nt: TGTGCCAGCAGCGTAAAGGAGGGCCCCTACGAGCAGTACTTC
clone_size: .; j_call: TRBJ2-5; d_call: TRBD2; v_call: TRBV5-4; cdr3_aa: CASSLTSGGAQETQYF; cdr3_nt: TGTGCCAGCAGCTTGACTAGCGGGGGGGCCCAAGAGACCCAGTACTTC
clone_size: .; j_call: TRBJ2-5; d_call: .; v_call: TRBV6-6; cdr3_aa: CASSWTPGEETQYF; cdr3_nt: TGTGCCAGCAGTTGGACACCAGGGGAAGAGACCCAGTACTTC
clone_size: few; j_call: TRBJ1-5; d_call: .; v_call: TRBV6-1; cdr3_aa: CASSEYSGWQPQHF; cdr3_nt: TGTGCCAGCAGTGAATACTCAGGGTGGCAGCCCCAGCATTTT
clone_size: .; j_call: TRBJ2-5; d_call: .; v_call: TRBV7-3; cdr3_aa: CASSRLPAGQETQYF; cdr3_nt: TGTGCCAGCAGCCGTCTACCGGCGGGCCAAGAGACCCAGTACTTC
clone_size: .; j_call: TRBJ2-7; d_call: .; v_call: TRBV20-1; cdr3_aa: CSASLPGYYEQYF; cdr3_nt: TGCAGTGCTAGTTTGCCGGGGTATTACGAGCAGTACTTC
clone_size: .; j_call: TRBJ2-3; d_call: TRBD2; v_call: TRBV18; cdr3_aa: CASSLYRLAGLSSTDTQYF; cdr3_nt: TGTGCCAGCTCACTATACCGACTAGCGGGGCTCTCTAGCACAGATACGCAGTATTTT
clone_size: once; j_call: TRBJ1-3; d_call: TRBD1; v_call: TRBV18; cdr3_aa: CASSRGPGQGDGNTIYF; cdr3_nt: TGTGCCAGCTCGCGAGGGCCGGGACAGGGTGACGGAAACACCATATATTTT
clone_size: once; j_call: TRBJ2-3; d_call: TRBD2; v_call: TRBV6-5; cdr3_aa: CASASGGAGADTQYF; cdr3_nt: TGTGCCAGCGCTAGCGGGGGGGCTGGCGCAGATACGCAGTATTTT
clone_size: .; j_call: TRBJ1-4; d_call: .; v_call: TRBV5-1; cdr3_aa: CASSLGLQRMDEKLFF; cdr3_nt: TGCGCCAGCAGCTTGGGACTACAGCGGATGGATGAAAAACTGTTTTTT
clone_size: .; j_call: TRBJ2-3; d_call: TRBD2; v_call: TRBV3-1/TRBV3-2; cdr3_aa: CASSPLGGGGDRDTQYF; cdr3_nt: TGTGCCAGCAGCCCCTTAGGGGGCGGGGGGGACCGAGATACGCAGTATTTT
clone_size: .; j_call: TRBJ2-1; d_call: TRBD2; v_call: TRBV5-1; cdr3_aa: CASSISGGIPGSYNEQFF; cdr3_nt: TGCGCCAGCAGCATTAGCGGGGGGATACCTGGATCCTACAATGAGCAGTTCTTC
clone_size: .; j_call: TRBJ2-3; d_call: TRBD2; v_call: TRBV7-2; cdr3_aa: CASSLSGAITDTQYF; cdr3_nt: TGTGCCAGCAGCCTTAGCGGGGCCATCACAGATACGCAGTATTTT
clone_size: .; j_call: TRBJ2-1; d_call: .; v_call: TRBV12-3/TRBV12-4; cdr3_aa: CASSRLSDEQFF; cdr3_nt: TGTGCCAGCAGCAGGCTCTCCGATGAGCAGTTCTTC
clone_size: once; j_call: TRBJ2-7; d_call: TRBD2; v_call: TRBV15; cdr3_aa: CATSRGTSGGTYEQYF; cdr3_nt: TGTGCCACCAGCAGAGGGACTAGCGGGGGGACCTACGAGCAGTACTTC
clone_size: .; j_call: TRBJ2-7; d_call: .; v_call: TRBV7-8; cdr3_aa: CASSPSLQRGEQYF; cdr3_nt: TGTGCCAGCAGCCCCTCTCTCCAGAGAGGCGAGCAGTACTTC
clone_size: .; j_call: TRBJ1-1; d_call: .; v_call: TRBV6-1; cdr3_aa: CASSEEVKGMNTEAFF; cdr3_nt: TGTGCCAGCAGTGAAGAGGTCAAGGGGATGAACACTGAAGCTTTCTTT
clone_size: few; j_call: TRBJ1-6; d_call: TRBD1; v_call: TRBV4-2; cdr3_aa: CASSPPQGTNSPLHF; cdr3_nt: TGTGCCAGCAGCCCGCCACAGGGGACCAATTCACCCCTCCACTTT
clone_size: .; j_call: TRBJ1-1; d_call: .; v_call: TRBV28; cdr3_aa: CASSQGPHLTEAFF; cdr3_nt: TGTGCCAGCAGCCAGGGTCCCCACCTTACTGAAGCTTTCTTT
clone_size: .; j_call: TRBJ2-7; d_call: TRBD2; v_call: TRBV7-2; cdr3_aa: CASSRQRGGIYEQYF; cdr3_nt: TGTGCCAGCAGCCGTCAGCGGGGGGGAATCTACGAGCAGTACTTC
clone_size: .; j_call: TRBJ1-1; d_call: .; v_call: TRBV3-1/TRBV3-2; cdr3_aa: CASSSTGTEAFF; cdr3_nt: TGTGCCAGCAGCTCAACAGGAACTGAAGCTTTCTTT
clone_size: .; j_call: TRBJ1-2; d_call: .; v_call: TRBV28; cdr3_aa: CASSLRKKLDIHYGYTF; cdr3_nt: TGTGCCAGCAGTTTACGTAAGAAGCTTGATATCCACTATGGCTACACCTTC
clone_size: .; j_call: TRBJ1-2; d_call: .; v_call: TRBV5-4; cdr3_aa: CASSLGGNYGYTF; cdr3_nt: TGTGCCAGCAGCTTGGGCGGTAACTATGGCTACACCTTC
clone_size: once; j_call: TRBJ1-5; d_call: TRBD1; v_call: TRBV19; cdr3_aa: CASSTGGGQPQHF; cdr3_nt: TGTGCCAGTAGCACAGGGGGTGGTCAGCCCCAGCATTTT
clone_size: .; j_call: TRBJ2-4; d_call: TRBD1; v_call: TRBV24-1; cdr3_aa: CATINTRDRDIQYF; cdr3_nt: TGTGCCACCATTAACACCCGGGACAGGGACATTCAGTACTTC
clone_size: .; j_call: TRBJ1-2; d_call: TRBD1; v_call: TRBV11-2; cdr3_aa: CASSLGATGGNYGYTF; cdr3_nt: TGTGCCAGCAGCTTAGGGGCGACAGGGGGCAACTATGGCTACACCTTC
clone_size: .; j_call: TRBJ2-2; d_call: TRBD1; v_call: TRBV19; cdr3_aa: CASQGQGLTGELFF; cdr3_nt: TGTGCCAGTCAGGGACAGGGGTTGACCGGGGAGCTGTTTTTT
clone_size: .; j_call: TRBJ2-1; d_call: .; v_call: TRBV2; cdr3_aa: CASSEGTTYNEQFF; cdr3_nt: TGTGCCAGCAGTGAAGGGACAACATACAATGAGCAGTTCTTC
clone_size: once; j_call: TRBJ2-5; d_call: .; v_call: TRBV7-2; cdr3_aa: CASSSSVARGKGETQYF; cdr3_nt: TGTGCCAGCAGCTCTAGCGTCGCGCGGGGTAAAGGAGAGACCCAGTACTTC